This T cell receptor (beta chain) was observed in a study of shared clonotypes between healthy human individuals. This clone came up a few times. Its antigen is undetermined. Caucasian adults living in Nashville, Tennessee, provided all samples. Study-level findings and limits: Relative to memory subsets, naive subsets generally showed larger estimated richness. The study found lower generation probabilities in non-shared clonotypes than in those shared by all four donors.

The assay was immunoSEQ multiplex PCR, and TCRdb's table has in-frame clones only and misses some. The sample yields 2 million to 3 million clones, around nine tenths seen once. The clonotype originates from a young man in good health. The sample taken for sequencing was naive CD4+ T cells sorted from blood. The sample's subset: CD45RA+ positively selected.

This chain's CDR3 is CAISEGRAKGEEQYF. The CDR3 DNA is TGTGCCATCAGTGAGGGGAGAGCGAAGGGGGAGGAGCAGTACTTC. The chain is built from TRBV10-3 and TRBJ2-7, with D possibly matching TRBD1 (6 bases). CDR3 length: 15 amino acids. Germline loops: CDR1 ENHRY, CDR2 SYGVKD. V shed 2 bases and J shed 7 bases, with 18 bases lying between them.